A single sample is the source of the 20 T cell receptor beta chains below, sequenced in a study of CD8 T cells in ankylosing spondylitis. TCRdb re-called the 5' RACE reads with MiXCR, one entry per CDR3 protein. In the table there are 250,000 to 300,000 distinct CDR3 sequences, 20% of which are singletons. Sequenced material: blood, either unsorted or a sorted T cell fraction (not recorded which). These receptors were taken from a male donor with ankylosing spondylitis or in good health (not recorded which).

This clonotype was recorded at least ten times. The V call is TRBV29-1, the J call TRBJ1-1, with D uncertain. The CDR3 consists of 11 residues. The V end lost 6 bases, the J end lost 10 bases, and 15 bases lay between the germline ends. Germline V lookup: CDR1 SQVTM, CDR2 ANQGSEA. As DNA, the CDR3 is TGCAGCGTGCCGGGAGGATTGGGAGCTTTCTTT. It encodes CSVPGGLGAFF.

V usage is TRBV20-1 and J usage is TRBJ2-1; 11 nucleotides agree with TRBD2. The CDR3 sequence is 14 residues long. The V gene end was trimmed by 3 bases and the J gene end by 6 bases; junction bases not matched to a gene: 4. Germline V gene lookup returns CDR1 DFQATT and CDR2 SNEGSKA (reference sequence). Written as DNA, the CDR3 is TGCAGTGCTAGTCCTAGCGGGAGGTTCAATGAGCAGTTCTTC. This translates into CSASPSGRFNEQFF.

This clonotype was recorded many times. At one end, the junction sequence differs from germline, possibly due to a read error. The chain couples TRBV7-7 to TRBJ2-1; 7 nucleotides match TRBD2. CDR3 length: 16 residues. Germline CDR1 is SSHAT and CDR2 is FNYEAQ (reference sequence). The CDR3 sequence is CASSPEGYRGDNEQFF. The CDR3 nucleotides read TGTGCTAGCAGCCCGGAGGGCTATCGGGGGGATAATGAGCAGTTCTTC.

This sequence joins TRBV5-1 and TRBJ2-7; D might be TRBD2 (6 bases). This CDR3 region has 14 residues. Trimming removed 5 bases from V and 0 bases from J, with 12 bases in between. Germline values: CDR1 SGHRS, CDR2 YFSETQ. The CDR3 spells CASSRDSDSYEQYV. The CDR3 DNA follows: TGCGCCAGCAGTAGGGACTCGGACTCCTACGAGCAGTACGTC.

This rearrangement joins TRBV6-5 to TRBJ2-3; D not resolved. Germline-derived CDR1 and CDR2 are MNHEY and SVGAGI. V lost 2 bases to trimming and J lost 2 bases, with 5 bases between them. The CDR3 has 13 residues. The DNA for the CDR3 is TGTGCCAGCAGTTACGCTGACACAGATACGCAGTATTTT. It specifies CASSYADTDTQYF.

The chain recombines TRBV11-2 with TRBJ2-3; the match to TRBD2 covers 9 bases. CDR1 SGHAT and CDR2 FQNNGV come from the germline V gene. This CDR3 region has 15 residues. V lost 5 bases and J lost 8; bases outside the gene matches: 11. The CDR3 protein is CASSVSGGRWGTQYF. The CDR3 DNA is TGTGCCAGCAGCGTTAGCGGGGGACGATGGGGTACGCAGTATTTT.

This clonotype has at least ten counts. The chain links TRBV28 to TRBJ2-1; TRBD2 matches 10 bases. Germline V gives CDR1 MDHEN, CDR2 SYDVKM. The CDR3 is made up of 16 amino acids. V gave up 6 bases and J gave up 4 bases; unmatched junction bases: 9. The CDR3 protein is CASSVPGTSAYNEQFF. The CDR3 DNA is TGTGCCAGCAGCGTACCCGGGACTAGCGCGTACAATGAGCAGTTCTTC.

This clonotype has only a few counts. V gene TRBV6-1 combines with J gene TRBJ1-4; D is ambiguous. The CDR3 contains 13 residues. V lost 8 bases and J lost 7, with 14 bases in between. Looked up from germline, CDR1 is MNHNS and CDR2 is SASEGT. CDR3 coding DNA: TGTGCCAGCGGGCGGGATAGATTTGAAAAACTGTTTTTT. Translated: CASGRDRFEKLFF.

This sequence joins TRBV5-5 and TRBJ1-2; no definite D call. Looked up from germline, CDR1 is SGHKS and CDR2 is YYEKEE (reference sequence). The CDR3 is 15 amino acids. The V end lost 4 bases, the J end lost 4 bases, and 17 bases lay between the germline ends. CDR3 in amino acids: CASSAEGSRGYGYTF. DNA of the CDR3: TGTGCCAGCAGCGCCGAAGGGAGTAGAGGCTATGGCTACACCTTC.

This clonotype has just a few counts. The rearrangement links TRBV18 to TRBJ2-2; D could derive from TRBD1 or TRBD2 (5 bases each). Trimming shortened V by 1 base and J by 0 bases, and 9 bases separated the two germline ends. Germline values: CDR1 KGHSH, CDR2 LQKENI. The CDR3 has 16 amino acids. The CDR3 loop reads CASSPRRTTNTGELFF. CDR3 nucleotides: TGTGCCAGCTCACCACGGAGGACAACGAACACCGGGGAGCTGTTTTTT.

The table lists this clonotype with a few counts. The CDR3 nucleotides are TGTGCCAGCTTCAACCAGGCGGGTATGAACACTGAAGCTTTCTTT. This encodes CASFNQAGMNTEAFF. The chain is built from TRBV18 and TRBJ1-1; no firm D call. The CDR3 has 15 amino acids. V shed 7 bases and J shed 0 bases, with 15 bases lying between them. CDR1 and CDR2 (germline): KGHSH, LQKENI. The full variable domain, completed using reference TRBV18 and TRBJ1-1, is NAGVMQNPRHLVRRRGQEARLRCSPMKGHSHVYWYRQLPEEGLKFMVYLQKENIIDESGMPKERFSAEFPKEGPSILRIQQVVRGDSAAYFCASFNQAGMNTEAFFGQGTRLTVV.

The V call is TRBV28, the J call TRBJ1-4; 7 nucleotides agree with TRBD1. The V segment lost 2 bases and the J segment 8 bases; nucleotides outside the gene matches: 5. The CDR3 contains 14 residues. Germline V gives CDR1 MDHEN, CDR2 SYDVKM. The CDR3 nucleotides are TGTGCCAGCAGTTTACCAGGGGGGGACGAAAAACTGTTTTTT. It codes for CASSLPGGDEKLFF.

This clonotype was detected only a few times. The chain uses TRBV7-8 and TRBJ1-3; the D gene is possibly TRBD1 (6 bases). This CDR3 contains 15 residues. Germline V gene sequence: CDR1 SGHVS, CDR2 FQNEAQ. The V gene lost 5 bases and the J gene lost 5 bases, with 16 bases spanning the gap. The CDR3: CASSLVGQLRNTIYF. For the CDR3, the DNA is TGTGCCAGCAGCCTCGTTGGACAGCTCAGAAACACCATATATTTT. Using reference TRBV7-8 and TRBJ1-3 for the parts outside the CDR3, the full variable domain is GAGVSQSPRYKVAKRGQDVALRCDPISGHVSLFWYQQALGQGPEFLTYFQNEAQLDKSGLPSDRFFAERPEGSVSTLKIQRTQQEDSAVYLCASSLVGQLRNTIYFGEGSWLTVV.

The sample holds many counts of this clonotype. The CDR3 loop reads CSARQTSGIVYEQFF. The CDR3 coding sequence is TGCAGTGCTCGCCAGACTAGCGGGATTGTCTATGAGCAGTTCTTC. The chain links TRBV20-1 to TRBJ2-1; TRBD2 matches 11 bases. Germline V lookup: CDR1 DFQATT, CDR2 SNEGSKA (reference sequence). CDR3 length: 15 residues. Trimming removed 5 bases from V and 8 bases from J; junction bases left unmatched: 11.

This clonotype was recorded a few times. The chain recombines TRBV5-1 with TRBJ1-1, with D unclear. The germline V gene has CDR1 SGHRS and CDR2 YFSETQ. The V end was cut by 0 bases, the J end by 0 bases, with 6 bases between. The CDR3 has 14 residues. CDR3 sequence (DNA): TGCGCCAGCAGCTTGGTCTTCATGAACACTGAAGCTTTCTTT. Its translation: CASSLVFMNTEAFF. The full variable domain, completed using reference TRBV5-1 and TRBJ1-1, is KAGVTQTPRYLIKTRGQQVTLSCSPISGHRSVSWYQQTPGQGLQFLFEYFSETQRNKGNFPGRFSGRQFSNSRSEMNVSTLELGDSALYLCASSLVFMNTEAFFGQGTRLTVV.

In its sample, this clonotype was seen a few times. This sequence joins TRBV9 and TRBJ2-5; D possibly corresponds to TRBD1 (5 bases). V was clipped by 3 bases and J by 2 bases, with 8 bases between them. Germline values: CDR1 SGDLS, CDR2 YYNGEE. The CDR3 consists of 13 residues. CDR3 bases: TGTGCCAGCAGCGAAGACAGTCAAGAGACCCAGTACTTC. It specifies CASSEDSQETQYF.

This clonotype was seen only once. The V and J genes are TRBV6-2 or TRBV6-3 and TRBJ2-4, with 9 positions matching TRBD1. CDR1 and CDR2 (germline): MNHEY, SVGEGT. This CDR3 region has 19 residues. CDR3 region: CTISSRHWDRVPSENIQYF. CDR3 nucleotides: TGTACCATCAGTTCTCGACATTGGGACAGGGTCCCATCTGAAAACATTCAGTACTTC.

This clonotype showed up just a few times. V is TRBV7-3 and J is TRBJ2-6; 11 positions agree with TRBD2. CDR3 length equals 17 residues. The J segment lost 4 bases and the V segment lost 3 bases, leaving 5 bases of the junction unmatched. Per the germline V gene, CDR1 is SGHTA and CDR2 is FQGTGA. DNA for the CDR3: TGTGCCAGCAGCTTGGGGACTAGCGGCTCAGGGGCCAACGTCCTGACTTTC. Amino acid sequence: CASSLGTSGSGANVLTF.

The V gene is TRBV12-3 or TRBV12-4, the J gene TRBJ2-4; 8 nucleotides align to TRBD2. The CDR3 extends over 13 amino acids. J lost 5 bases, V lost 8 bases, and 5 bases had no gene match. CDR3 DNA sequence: TGTGCCAGCCGTCGGCGGGAGGAAAACATTCAGTACTTC. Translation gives CASRRREENIQYF.

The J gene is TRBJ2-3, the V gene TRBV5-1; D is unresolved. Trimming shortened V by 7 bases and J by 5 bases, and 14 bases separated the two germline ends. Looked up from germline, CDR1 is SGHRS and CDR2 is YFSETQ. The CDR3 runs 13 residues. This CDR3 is CASRVGRIDTQYF. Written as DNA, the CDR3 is TGCGCCAGCCGAGTCGGCCGCATAGATACGCAGTATTTT.